The entry below gives a single T cell receptor (beta chain) sequence along with its context. The data originate from a study of blood T cell repertoires in COVID-19. Some clones are missing from TCRdb's copy, which holds only in-frame ones; the method was immunoSEQ multiplex PCR. The data hold about 250,000 clones, with approximately 83% observed a single time. Germline V CDR1 and CDR2: LNHDA, SQIVND (reference sequence). The V and J ends lost 5 bases and 2 bases, in that order; junction bases with no gene match: 6. This CDR3 is built from 15 residues. The sample comprised peripheral blood. The J gene is TRBJ1-2, the V gene TRBV19; 9 positions match TRBD1. The clonotype comes from an elderly man with acute or convalescent COVID-19. The CDR3 loop is CASSRTGALNYGYTF. For the CDR3, the DNA is TGTGCCAGTAGTCGGACAGGGGCCCTCAACTATGGCTACACCTTC.